Below are 20 T cell receptor beta chains sequenced from a single sample in a study of T-cell memory formation after mild COVID-19. TCRdb analysed the 5' RACE reads with MiXCR anew, one entry per CDR3 protein. This repertoire shows 300,000 to 400,000 distinct CDR3 sequences, around 15% found once; its top ten account for under 25%. Sequenced material: PBMCs or a T cell subset sorted from them (not recorded which). These receptors were collected from a man between 18 and 29 years old who had mild COVID-19 (a few samples of this study predate the infection). Cell type and time point are not known.

The chain carries TRBV30 and TRBJ1-5, with D unresolved. Looked up from germline, CDR1 is GTSNPN and CDR2 is SVGIG (reference sequence). The CDR3 covers 13 residues. Trimming left V 2 bases short and J 4 bases short, with 9 bases between. The CDR3: CAWSRRGNQPQHF. The CDR3 bases are TGTGCCTGGAGTCGCCGGGGAAATCAGCCCCAGCATTTT.

This clonotype came up a few times. This rearrangement joins TRBV7-3 to TRBJ2-1; TRBD2 matches 11 bases. With V trimmed by 5 bases and J by 5 bases, 8 bases remained unmatched. CDR1 and CDR2 (germline): SGHTA, FQGTGA. The CDR3 sequence is 16 residues long. This chain's CDR3 is CASSIIAGGRDNEQFF. The CDR3 DNA follows: TGTGCCAGCAGCATTATAGCGGGGGGGCGCGACAATGAGCAGTTCTTC.

The J gene is TRBJ2-2, the V gene TRBV6-2 or TRBV6-3; no clear D. V shed 2 bases and J shed 3 bases, with 4 bases lying between them. The germline V gene encodes CDR1 MNHEY and CDR2 SVGEGT. CDR3 length equals 13 residues. CDR3 amino acids: CASSYLYTGELFF. CDR3 DNA sequence: TGTGCCAGCAGTTACCTATACACCGGGGAGCTGTTTTTT.

This clonotype was recorded many times. V is TRBV29-1 and J is TRBJ2-1, with D uncertain. Trimming stripped 8 bases from V and 6 bases from J, with 17 bases between. Germline CDR1 SQVTM, CDR2 ANQGSEA. CDR3 size: 13 residues. The CDR3 DNA reads TGCAGCCCCCTAATTCTCGGCGGCAATGAGCAGTTCTTC. Amino acids: CSPLILGGNEQFF.

V usage is TRBV9 and J usage is TRBJ1-2; 7 bases align to TRBD1. The length of the CDR3 is 14 residues. Losses at the gene ends were 0 bases for V and 8 bases for J; bases not matched to a gene: 7. The V gene's germline CDR1 is SGDLS and CDR2 YYNGEE. The CDR3 DNA is TGTGCCAGCAGCGTAGAGGGACAGCCCCGAGGCTACACCTTC. Its translation is CASSVEGQPRGYTF.

At least ten counts were recorded for this clonotype. V and J are TRBV18 and TRBJ1-2, with D perhaps TRBD1 (5 bases). The CDR3 contains 16 residues. The germline CDR1 and CDR2 sequences are KGHSH and LQKENI. Trimming shortened V by 5 bases and J by 4 bases, and 20 bases separated the two germline ends. In DNA form, the CDR3 reads TGTGCCAGCTCAGAGGGACGGAGTGGAGGGCGCTATGGCTACACCTTC. Translating gives CASSEGRSGGRYGYTF.

The chain combines TRBV6-2 or TRBV6-3 with TRBJ2-7, with a tentative D call TRBD1 (6 bases). CDR1 and CDR2 (germline): MNHEY, SVGEGT. V gave up 2 bases and J gave up 5 bases, with 13 bases separating them. The CDR3 runs 14 residues. This CDR3 reads CASSYVRRGHEQYF. CDR3 in DNA: TGTGCCAGCAGTTACGTCCGCAGGGGCCACGAGCAGTACTTC.

This clonotype has more than one count but fewer than ten. The chain combines TRBV20-1 with TRBJ1-5; the D is unclear. The CDR3 contains 14 residues. In germline, CDR1 is DFQATT, CDR2 SNEGSKA (reference sequence). V was trimmed by 1 base and J by 2 bases, leaving 9 bases between them. The DNA of the CDR3 is TGCAGTGCTAGAGTGTCACTCGGCAATCAGCCCCAGCATTTT. Its protein is CSARVSLGNQPQHF.

This clonotype was seen ten or more times. The CDR3 nucleotides read TGTGCCAGCAGCCTTGGACGGTCCCAGGGTACGCAGTATTTT. Translated: CASSLGRSQGTQYF. This chain connects TRBV7-2 to TRBJ2-3; D perhaps matches TRBD1 (5 bases). The CDR3 covers 14 residues. The ends were cut back, 5 bases at V and 8 bases at J, with 17 bases in the middle. The V gene's germline CDR1 is SGHTA and CDR2 FQGNSA.

This clonotype appeared a few times. V is TRBV6-4 and J is TRBJ2-1; 9 bases map to TRBD1. This CDR3 has 13 amino acids. Looked up from germline, CDR1 is MRHNA and CDR2 is SNTAGT. Unmatched junction bases numbered 0, after V lost 0 bases and J lost 9 bases. The CDR3 here is CASSDSDRGEQFF. The DNA for the CDR3 is TGTGCCAGCAGTGACTCGGACAGGGGTGAGCAGTTCTTC.

This clonotype came up a few times. This chain links TRBV12-3 or TRBV12-4 with TRBJ2-5; TRBD1 is a possible D gene (5 bases). This CDR3 contains 13 residues. Between the trimmed V and J ends, which lost 6 bases and 5 bases, there was a span of 13 bases. The CDR3 region has the DNA TGTGCCAGCAGGGAGAGGAAGGGGGAGACCCAGTACTTC. This encodes CASRERKGETQYF.

This sequence joins TRBV5-1 and TRBJ2-3; D unresolved. The CDR3 spans 15 residues. V was shortened by 0 bases and J by 1 base, with 9 bases between the two germline ends. The V gene's germline CDR1 is SGHRS and CDR2 YFSETQ. In DNA, the CDR3 is TGCGCCAGCAGCTTGGTGGGATGGGGCACAGATACGCAGTATTTT. Protein sequence: CASSLVGWGTDTQYF.

Many counts were recorded for this clonotype. The rearrangement joins TRBV29-1 to TRBJ2-3; TRBD2 agrees at 9 bases. The CDR3 length is 13 residues. The germline V gene has CDR1 SQVTM and CDR2 ANQGSEA. V lost 6 bases, J lost 4 bases, and 5 bases stayed unmatched. The CDR3 coding sequence is TGCAGCGTCCGAGCGGGGGGCCCAGATACGCAGTATTTT. Amino acids: CSVRAGGPDTQYF.

This clonotype was seen only a few times. The V gene is TRBV4-1, the J gene TRBJ1-5; no clear D gene. Germline CDR1 reads MGHRA; CDR2 reads YSYEKL. CDR3 length equals 13 residues. Trimming shortened V by 1 base and J by 6 bases, and 7 bases separated the two germline ends. CDR3: CASSQVLSQPQHF. The CDR3 DNA follows: TGCGCCAGCAGCCAAGTTTTGTCTCAGCCCCAGCATTTT.

The V call is TRBV7-9, the J call TRBJ1-2, with D possibly being TRBD1 (5 bases). V gave up 3 bases and J gave up 6 bases, with 11 bases separating them. The CDR3 is made up of 13 amino acids. From germline, CDR1 is SEHNR and CDR2 FQNEAQ (reference sequence). For the CDR3, the DNA is TGTGCCAGCAGCTTCGAGGGGTTGGATGGCTACACCTTC. It translates to CASSFEGLDGYTF.

This clonotype was counted between two and nine times. The chain uses TRBV20-1 and TRBJ2-2; D is unresolved. This CDR3 region has 11 residues. V lost 3 bases to trimming and J lost 5 bases, with 4 bases between them. The V gene's germline CDR1 is DFQATT and CDR2 SNEGSKA (reference sequence). The CDR3 here is CSARWTGELFF. Written as DNA, the CDR3 is TGCAGTGCTAGGTGGACCGGGGAGCTGTTTTTT.

The table lists this clonotype with a few counts. The V gene is TRBV4-1, the J gene TRBJ2-7, with a possible D match to TRBD1 (7 bases). Trimming stripped 0 bases from V and 1 base from J, with 16 bases between. Germline V gene lookup returns CDR1 MGHRA and CDR2 YSYEKL. The length of the CDR3 is 17 residues. This CDR3 reads CASSQEGGQGDSYEQYF. CDR3 nucleotide sequence: TGCGCCAGCAGCCAAGAAGGGGGGCAGGGGGATTCCTACGAGCAGTACTTC.

There are a few counts of this clonotype. The chain couples TRBV4-2 to TRBJ1-2, with D possibly being TRBD1 (5 bases). The V end lost 0 bases, the J end lost 2 bases, and 13 bases lay between the germline ends. This CDR3 comprises 16 residues. Germline loops: CDR1 LGHNA, CDR2 YNFKEQ. The chain's CDR3 is CASSQEGAGTNYGYTF. Here the CDR3 DNA reads TGTGCCAGCAGCCAAGAAGGAGCAGGGACGAACTATGGCTACACCTTC.

This clonotype came up a few times. The chain is built from TRBV5-1 and TRBJ2-2, with 7 bases aligning to TRBD1. Germline values: CDR1 SGHRS, CDR2 YFSETQ. Trimming cost V 4 bases and J 7 bases; bases outside gene matches: 7. The CDR3 is made up of 14 amino acids. The CDR3 reads CASSLRQGIGELFF. CDR3 nucleotide sequence: TGCGCCAGCAGCCTGCGACAGGGAATCGGGGAGCTGTTTTTT. The full variable domain, with the rest looked up from reference TRBV5-1 and TRBJ2-2, is KAGVTQTPRYLIKTRGQQVTLSCSPISGHRSVSWYQQTPGQGLQFLFEYFSETQRNKGNFPGRFSGRQFSNSRSEMNVSTLELGDSALYLCASSLRQGIGELFFGEGSRLTVL.

CDR3 nucleotide sequence: TGTGCCAGCTCACTCCGCCAGGACTACCAGACCCAGTACTTC. Translation: CASSLRQDYQTQYF. The gene calls are TRBV18 and TRBJ2-5; a possible D gene is TRBD2 (6 bases). This CDR3 is 14 amino acids long. From germline, CDR1 is KGHSH and CDR2 LQKENI. V was cut by 4 bases and J by 6 bases, with 15 bases left in between. The full variable domain, in which reference TRBV18 and TRBJ2-5 provide the parts outside the CDR3, is NAGVMQNPRHLVRRRGQEARLRCSPMKGHSHVYWYRQLPEEGLKFMVYLQKENIIDESGMPKERFSAEFPKEGPSILRIQQVVRGDSAAYFCASSLRQDYQTQYFGPGTRLLVL.